The 26 T cell receptor beta chains below all came from one sample that was sequenced in a study of blood T cell repertoires in COVID-19. Sequencing used immunoSEQ multiplex PCR; TCRdb keeps in-frame clones, though not all of them. The data contain about 130,000 clones, about 70% of them singletons. The specimen was peripheral blood. Source of these receptors: a woman in her 70s with acute or convalescent COVID-19.

The chain combines TRBV4-2 with TRBJ2-1; D is uncertain. Germline V lookup: CDR1 LGHNA, CDR2 YNFKEQ. CDR3 length: 16 amino acids. Trimming removed 0 bases from V and 4 bases from J, with 13 bases in between. For the CDR3, the DNA is TGTGCCAGCAGCCAAGAGTCCACAGTGCCTTACAATGAGCAGTTCTTC. It is translated as CASSQESTVPYNEQFF.

This clone was seen just once. J is TRBJ2-7 and V is TRBV6-5; 8 positions match TRBD1. The germline gives CDR1 MNHEY, CDR2 SVGAGI. CDR3 length equals 15 residues. Trimming took 6 bases from V and 0 from J; bases not matched to a gene: 7. The CDR3 DNA follows: TGTGCCAGCAGACGAAGCGGACAGGGCTCCTACGAGCAGTACTTC. It encodes CASRRSGQGSYEQYF.

In DNA form, the CDR3 reads TGTGCCAGCAGTCTGACAGGTATATTAAATCAGCCCCAGCATTTT. Its translation is CASSLTGILNQPQHF. The rearrangement joins TRBV6-5 to TRBJ1-5; a possible D gene is TRBD1 (6 bases). The CDR3 is 15 amino acids. CDR1 and CDR2 (germline): MNHEY, SVGAGI. Trimming removed 5 bases from V and 4 bases from J, with 15 bases in between.

The table lists this clone with many counts. The chain uses TRBV6-5 and TRBJ2-7, with D perhaps matching TRBD2 (6 bases). Germline V gene data show CDR1 as MNHEY and CDR2 as SVGAGI. This CDR3 has 15 amino acids. Trimming removed 6 bases at V and 6 bases at J, with 21 bases between. In DNA form, the CDR3 reads TGTGCCAGCAGACTAGCCTTGGGAGGTATGAGCGAGCAGTACTTC. Protein: CASRLALGGMSEQYF.

This clone was observed a handful of times. V is TRBV9 and J is TRBJ1-4, with TRBD1 identical over 9 bases. From germline, CDR1 is SGDLS and CDR2 YYNGEE. The CDR3 loop spans 15 amino acids. J was trimmed by 8 bases and V by 4 bases; bases with no gene match: 9. The DNA for the CDR3 is TGTGCCAGCAGCACCCGGACAGGGGATGTGGAAAAACTGTTTTTT. Residues: CASSTRTGDVEKLFF.

The chain is built from TRBV7-6 and TRBJ2-5; D may be TRBD1 (6 bases). Looked up from germline, CDR1 is SGHVS and CDR2 is FNYEAQ. Between the trimmed V and J ends, which lost 2 bases and 2 bases, there was a span of 12 bases. The CDR3 is 15 residues long. CDR3 coding DNA: TGTGCCAGCAGCTTACAAGGGGGTAGGCAAGAGACCCAGTACTTC. This sequence encodes CASSLQGGRQETQYF. The variable domain in full, completed from reference TRBV7-6 and TRBJ2-5, reads GAGVSQSPRYKVTKRGQDVALRCDPISGHVSLYWYRQALGQGPEFLTYFNYEAQQDKSGLPNDRFSAERPEGSISTLTIQRTEQRDSAMYRCASSLQGGRQETQYFGPGTRLLVL.

The chain has TRBV5-1 and TRBJ1-1, with TRBD1 matching 10 bases. Looked up from germline, CDR1 is SGHRS and CDR2 is YFSETQ. The CDR3 contains 15 residues. J was trimmed by 5 bases and V by 3 bases; bases with no gene match: 7. CDR3 in DNA: TGCGCCAGCAGCTCGGATGGACAGGGGGTTACTGAAGCTTTCTTT. Its protein product is CASSSDGQGVTEAFF.

This clone was picked up a small number of times. The V and J genes are TRBV6-2 or TRBV6-3 and TRBJ2-3, with 8 bases identical to TRBD2. Germline V lookup: CDR1 MNHEY, CDR2 SVGEGT. The CDR3 consists of 17 residues. V was clipped by 2 bases and J by 0 bases; unmatched bases: 7. Written as DNA, the CDR3 is TGTGCCAGCAGTTACGTTACTAGCGGAACTAGCACAGATACGCAGTATTTT. It translates to CASSYVTSGTSTDTQYF.

Concerning this clone itself: Other DNA sequences within the sample encode an identical CDR3. The chain has TRBV25-1 and TRBJ2-7, with a tentative D call TRBD1 (6 bases). The length of the CDR3 is 13 residues. V lost 4 bases, J lost 2 bases, and 9 bases lay in between. Germline V gene data show CDR1 as MGHDK and CDR2 as SYGVNS. The CDR3 nucleotides are TGTGCCAGCAGTGTAACAGGGACCTACGAGCAGTACTTC. It is translated as CASSVTGTYEQYF.

The chain is built from TRBV11-2 and TRBJ1-2, with D unclear. The V gene lost 3 bases and the J gene lost 1 base, with 9 bases spanning the gap. Germline V gene data show CDR1 as SGHAT and CDR2 as FQNNGV. The CDR3 length is 14 residues. Here the CDR3 reads CASSFSSVNYGYTF. The CDR3 coding sequence is TGTGCCAGCAGCTTTAGCAGTGTTAACTATGGCTACACCTTC.

The chain is built from TRBV19 and TRBJ1-4; D gene uncertain. This CDR3 region has 13 residues. Germline CDR1 LNHDA, CDR2 SQIVND (reference sequence). V gave up 5 bases and J gave up 5 bases, with 9 bases separating them. The CDR3 is CASSSTLNEKLFF. The CDR3 DNA follows: TGTGCCAGTAGTTCCACCCTAAATGAAAAACTGTTTTTT.

This clone occurred once. The rearrangement joins TRBV12-5 to TRBJ1-5, with D perhaps matching TRBD1 (6 bases). The CDR3 totals 15 residues. With 7 bases removed from V and 2 bases from J, the gap between germline ends came to 15 bases. Germline assignment: CDR1 LGHNT and CDR2 FRNRAP. CDR3 bases: TGTGCTAGTGCCCAAGGACAGATTGGCAATCAGCCCCAGCATTTT. Its translation: CASAQGQIGNQPQHF.

By its share, this clone is medium-sized (0.01 to 0.1%). The chain is built from TRBV6-4 and TRBJ2-1, with 12 bases that match TRBD2. This CDR3 is 15 amino acids long. V shed 5 bases, J shed 8 bases, and the junction held 7 bases outside the gene matches. CDR1 is MRHNA and CDR2 is SNTAGT in the germline V gene. The CDR3 coding sequence is TGTGCCAGCAGTAAGACTAGCGGGGGTCAGGATGAGCAGTTCTTC. This encodes CASSKTSGGQDEQFF.

This chain links TRBV7-2 with TRBJ2-5, with 8 bases fitting TRBD2. CDR3 length equals 13 residues. CDR1 SGHTA and CDR2 FQGNSA come from the germline V gene. V was clipped by 5 bases and J by 10 bases; unmatched bases: 9. CDR3 protein: CASSQWTGGDQYF. The DNA for the CDR3 is TGTGCCAGCAGCCAATGGACGGGGGGGGACCAGTACTTC.

V and J are TRBV6-2 or TRBV6-3 and TRBJ2-7; 10 bases map to TRBD2. The germline gives CDR1 MNHEY, CDR2 SVGEGT. Losses at the gene ends were 4 bases for V and 2 bases for J; bases not matched to a gene: 14. CDR3 length equals 18 residues. In DNA form, the CDR3 reads TGTGCCAGCAGTTTCCCGTTGACTAGCGGGTACGCAGCCTACGAGCAGTACTTC. Translated: CASSFPLTSGYAAYEQYF.

Turning to this clone: Mismatch with germline at one junction end may stem from a read error. The rearrangement joins TRBV9 to TRBJ2-2, with D possibly TRBD2 on 5 matching bases. Germline V CDR1 and CDR2: SGDLS, YYNGEE. The CDR3 loop spans 14 amino acids. CDR3 region: CANSAELGTGELFF. As DNA, the CDR3 is TGTGCCAACAGCGCCGAACTAGGCACCGGGGAGCTGTTTTTT.

The rearrangement joins TRBV9 to TRBJ2-5; 10 nucleotides line up with TRBD2. CDR1 and CDR2 (germline): SGDLS, YYNGEE. The CDR3 consists of 15 residues. Trimming cost V 2 bases and J 3 bases; bases outside gene matches: 4. This chain's CDR3 is CASSVGLAGEETQYF. CDR3 nucleotides: TGTGCCAGCAGCGTTGGGCTAGCGGGAGAAGAGACCCAGTACTTC.

V and J are TRBV28 and TRBJ2-2, with 9 positions matching TRBD2. The germline CDR1 and CDR2 sequences are MDHEN and SYDVKM. This CDR3 spans 20 amino acids. V was pared by 2 bases and J by 0 bases, with 13 bases of the junction left unmatched. The CDR3 coding sequence is TGTGCCAGCAGTTTACCTCCGGGACTAGCCCAAAGACCGAACACCGGGGAGCTGTTTTTT. Residues: CASSLPPGLAQRPNTGELFF.

The chain is built from TRBV2 and TRBJ1-1; 7 bases line up with TRBD1. V gave up 7 bases and J gave up 4 bases; unmatched junction bases: 9. Germline V gene sequence: CDR1 SNHLY, CDR2 FYNNEI. The CDR3 consists of 14 residues. As DNA, the CDR3 is TGTGCCAGCACTTTTCGACAGGGCAGCACTGAAGCTTTCTTT. This sequence encodes CASTFRQGSTEAFF.

The chain is built from TRBV2 and TRBJ2-5; no clear D. With 0 bases removed from V and 5 bases from J, the gap between germline ends came to 7 bases. Germline V lookup: CDR1 SNHLY, CDR2 FYNNEI. This CDR3 is built from 13 residues. The CDR3 spells CASSEARWETQYF. The CDR3 DNA sequence: TGTGCCAGCAGTGAAGCGAGGTGGGAGACCCAGTACTTC.

CDR3 sequence: CASRYRETGANVLTF. DNA for the CDR3: TGTGCCAGCAGGTATAGAGAGACTGGGGCCAACGTCCTGACTTTC. The chain couples TRBV6-5 to TRBJ2-6, with D unresolved. The V gene lost 6 bases and the J gene lost 2 bases, with 11 bases spanning the gap. Per germline, CDR1 MNHEY and CDR2 SVGAGI. The CDR3 is 15 amino acids.

The chain is built from TRBV4-3 and TRBJ2-6; weak D call: TRBD1 (6 bases). V dropped 4 bases and J dropped 0 bases, with 13 bases sitting between them. This CDR3 has 17 residues. Germline CDR1 is LGHNA and CDR2 is YSLEER. In nucleotides, the CDR3 is TGCGCCAGCAGCCCAAACAGGGACCACTCTGGGGCCAACGTCCTGACTTTC. Its translation: CASSPNRDHSGANVLTF.

This clone was recorded a few times. This chain links TRBV30 with TRBJ2-7, with D possibly TRBD1 on 6 matching bases. Germline V gives CDR1 GTSNPN, CDR2 SVGIG (reference sequence). CDR3 length: 13 amino acids. Trimming took off 1 base at V and 6 bases at J, with 13 bases between the two ends. The CDR3 DNA sequence: TGTGCCTGGAGTGCGACCCCGACAGGCGAGCAGTACTTC. This encodes CAWSATPTGEQYF.

The J gene is TRBJ2-2, the V gene TRBV7-6, with 11 bases that match TRBD2. V was pared by 6 bases and J by 2 bases, with 5 bases of the junction left unmatched. The CDR3 runs to 16 residues. CDR1 and CDR2 (germline): SGHVS, FNYEAQ. CDR3 in DNA: TGTGCCAGCAGAGCGGGACTAGCGGCAAACACCGGGGAGCTGTTTTTT. Its protein is CASRAGLAANTGELFF.

This chain connects TRBV6-2 or TRBV6-3 to TRBJ1-3, with 11 bases fitting TRBD1. The germline CDR1 and CDR2 sequences are MNHEY and SVGEGT. The CDR3 contains 17 residues. V gave up 5 bases and J gave up 3 bases; unmatched junction bases: 9. In nucleotides, the CDR3 is TGTGCCAGCAGTGACGGGACAGGGGGAACAAGTGGAAACACCATATATTTT. Its translation: CASSDGTGGTSGNTIYF.

This clone was counted once. This sequence joins TRBV7-9 and TRBJ2-7; tentative D call: TRBD2 (6 bases). Trimming removed 3 bases at V and 1 base at J, with 19 bases between. The CDR3 is made up of 17 amino acids. Per germline, CDR1 SEHNR and CDR2 FQNEAQ (reference sequence). CDR3 loop: CASSFNVGTLSSYEQYF. The CDR3 DNA follows: TGTGCCAGCAGCTTCAACGTGGGGACTTTATCTTCCTACGAGCAGTACTTC.